Presented here are 32 T cell receptor beta chains from one specimen sequenced in a study of PD-1 blockade in classical Hodgkin lymphoma. All trial patients relapsed after autologous stem cell transplantation. The assay was immunoSEQ multiplex PCR, and TCRdb's table has in-frame clones only and misses some. The sample holds under 45,000 clones, roughly three quarters seen once. The specimen comprised peripheral blood mononuclear cells (PBMCs), sampled at baseline. Every receptor here comes from a human donor with classical Hodgkin lymphoma.

The chain uses TRBV18 and TRBJ1-2; 10 nucleotides agree with TRBD1. This CDR3 is built from 18 residues. The trim removed 0 bases at V and 6 bases at J, leaving 13 bases unmatched. CDR1 is KGHSH and CDR2 is LQKENI in the germline V gene. Here the CDR3 DNA reads TGTGCCAGCTCACCACCGGGCGGGACAGGGGCCTCAAGGGATGGCTACACCTTC. Its protein is CASSPPGGTGASRDGYTF.

A remark on this clone: The sample has other DNA sequences that encode this CDR3 too. The chain uses TRBV2 and TRBJ1-1, with a tentative D call TRBD1 (5 bases). Per the germline V gene, CDR1 is SNHLY and CDR2 is FYNNEI. Trimming cost V 4 bases and J 0 bases, with 9 bases left between them. CDR3 length: 14 amino acids. CDR3 in amino acids: CASSVDRLNTEAFF. The DNA of the CDR3 is TGTGCCAGCAGTGTCGACAGACTGAACACTGAAGCTTTCTTT.

The CDR3 loop reads CASQWDGGNTIYF. CDR3 nucleotide sequence: TGTGCCAGCCAGTGGGATGGTGGAAACACCATATATTTT. V gene TRBV2 combines with J gene TRBJ1-3; D ambiguous. Germline CDR1 is SNHLY and CDR2 is FYNNEI. This CDR3 region has 13 residues. V lost 8 bases and J 3 bases, leaving 11 bases between the germline ends.

This clone was detected only a few times. The chain employs TRBV6-5 and TRBJ1-1; D remains ambiguous. CDR1 is MNHEY and CDR2 is SVGAGI in the germline V gene. The CDR3 contains 13 residues. Trimming took 2 bases from V and 1 from J, leaving 5 bases between them. This chain's CDR3 is CASSYAGNTEAFF. CDR3 sequence (DNA): TGTGCCAGCAGTTACGCCGGGAACACTGAAGCTTTCTTT.

This clone was recorded only once. The V gene is TRBV18, the J gene TRBJ2-3, with TRBD1 matching over 7 bases. With V trimmed by 6 bases and J by 0 bases, 21 bases remained unmatched. The CDR3 runs 20 residues. Germline V gene lookup returns CDR1 KGHSH and CDR2 LQKENI. The DNA of the CDR3 is TGTGCCAGCTCCCTATGGCCCCCGGGGCAGGGGGTGGCTAGCACAGATACGCAGTATTTT. Its translation is CASSLWPPGQGVASTDTQYF.

The chain couples TRBV30 to TRBJ1-3; D remains ambiguous. Germline values: CDR1 GTSNPN, CDR2 SVGIG (reference sequence). Trimming took off 1 base at V and 3 bases at J, with 4 bases between the two ends. The CDR3 is 12 amino acids. The CDR3 loop reads CAWSADGNTIYF. CDR3 bases: TGTGCCTGGAGTGCCGATGGAAACACCATATATTTT.

This chain connects TRBV6-9 to TRBJ2-7; D gene uncertain. Germline V gene data show CDR1 as MNHGY and CDR2 as SVAAGI. Trimming took off 0 bases at V and 3 bases at J, with 6 bases between the two ends. There are 13 residues in the CDR3. The CDR3 coding sequence is TGTGCCAGCAGTTATTCAGCCAACTACGAGCAGTACTTC. Translated: CASSYSANYEQYF.

This chain connects TRBV30 to TRBJ2-7; 11 nucleotides match TRBD2. The V gene's germline CDR1 is GTSNPN and CDR2 SVGIG (reference sequence). There are 13 residues in the CDR3. Trimming at V came to 8 bases and at J to 1 base, leaving 4 bases not matched to a gene. The CDR3 sequence is CARGTSGSYEQYF. The CDR3 nucleotides are TGTGCCCGAGGGACTAGCGGTTCCTACGAGCAGTACTTC. The full variable domain, its missing parts supplied by reference TRBV30 and TRBJ2-7, is SQTIHQWPATLVQPVGSPLSLECTVEGTSNPNLYWYRQAAGRGLQLLFYSVGIGQISSEVPQNLSASRPQDRQFILSSKKLLLSDSGFYLCARGTSGSYEQYFGPGTRLTVT.

The chain employs TRBV7-9 and TRBJ2-7; 12 positions agree with TRBD1. The CDR3 contains 15 residues. Germline CDR1 reads SEHNR; CDR2 reads FQNEAQ (reference sequence). Losses at the gene ends were 3 bases for V and 4 bases for J; bases not matched to a gene: 4. The DNA of the CDR3 is TGTGCCAGCAGCTTTGGGACAGGGGGCAAGTACGAGCAGTACTTC. This sequence encodes CASSFGTGGKYEQYF.

The chain links TRBV29-1 to TRBJ2-2, with 7 bases aligning to TRBD1. J lost 2 bases, V lost 6 bases, and 6 bases had no gene match. Germline lookup yields CDR1 SQVTM and CDR2 ANQGSEA. The CDR3 extends over 14 amino acids. In nucleotides, the CDR3 is TGCAGCGTGGATAACAGGGGAAACACCGGGGAGCTGTTTTTT. Translated, it gives CSVDNRGNTGELFF.

V is TRBV6-6 and J is TRBJ2-7, with 9 bases fitting TRBD2. Germline trimming cut 2 bases from V and 0 bases from J; bases unmatched to any gene: 2. The CDR3 is 15 amino acids. Germline loops: CDR1 MNHNY, CDR2 SVGAGI (reference sequence). CDR3 bases: TGTGCCAGCAGTTACGCGGGGGGGGGCTCCTACGAGCAGTACTTC. Translation gives CASSYAGGGSYEQYF.

The chain employs TRBV7-9 and TRBJ2-7; tentative D call: TRBD1 (5 bases). CDR1 is SEHNR and CDR2 is FQNEAQ in the germline V gene (reference sequence). This CDR3 comprises 17 residues. The V and J ends lost 1 base and 0 bases respectively, with 16 bases between them. Here the CDR3 reads CASSLVPSRQTSYEQYF. The CDR3 DNA follows: TGTGCCAGCAGCTTAGTCCCGTCTAGACAGACCTCCTACGAGCAGTACTTC. Using reference TRBV7-9 and TRBJ2-7 for the parts outside the CDR3, the full variable domain is DTGVSQNPRHKITKRGQNVTFRCDPISEHNRLYWYRQTLGQGPEFLTYFQNEAQLEKSRLLSDRFSAERPKGSFSTLEIQRTEQGDSAMYLCASSLVPSRQTSYEQYFGPGTRLTVT.

The J gene is TRBJ1-5, the V gene TRBV6-5; possibly TRBD1 for D (5 bases). CDR3 size: 13 residues. The germline gives CDR1 MNHEY, CDR2 SVGAGI. The ends were cut back, 8 bases at V and 6 bases at J, with 14 bases in the middle. As DNA, the CDR3 is TGTGCCAGCGCACCAGGGTTGGTTCAGCCCCAGCATTTT. As protein: CASAPGLVQPQHF.

This clone has only one observation. The J gene is TRBJ2-3, the V gene TRBV28, with D maybe TRBD1 (6 bases). The germline gives CDR1 MDHEN, CDR2 SYDVKM. The CDR3 extends over 13 amino acids. V was pared by 6 bases and J by 4 bases, with 11 bases between. This chain's CDR3 is CASSRWGPDTQYF. CDR3 DNA sequence: TGTGCCAGCAGCCGATGGGGGCCAGATACGCAGTATTTT.

The chain carries TRBV6-6 and TRBJ2-3; possible D gene TRBD1, 5 bases. This CDR3 region has 16 residues. CDR1 MNHNY and CDR2 SVGAGI come from the germline V gene (reference sequence). The V end was cut by 6 bases, the J end by 1 base, with 17 bases between. CDR3 amino acids: CASRARSQGRTDTQYF. The CDR3 DNA follows: TGTGCCAGCAGAGCCCGGAGTCAGGGTCGCACAGATACGCAGTATTTT.

Points on this clone: The sample holds other DNA sequences that translate to the same CDR3. The rearrangement links TRBV30 to TRBJ2-1; 7 bases fit TRBD2. After removal of 2 bases from V and 4 bases from J, the junction contained 8 bases not matched to a gene. CDR3 length: 15 amino acids. CDR1 and CDR2 (germline): GTSNPN, SVGIG (reference sequence). This CDR3 reads CAWSWASGLYNEQFF. The CDR3 bases are TGTGCCTGGAGTTGGGCTAGCGGATTGTACAATGAGCAGTTCTTC.

The genes are TRBV27 and TRBJ2-7; 8 bases fit TRBD1. Germline V gene data show CDR1 as MNHEY and CDR2 as SMNVEV (reference sequence). Losses at the gene ends were 5 bases for V and 0 bases for J; bases not matched to a gene: 9. CDR3 length equals 16 residues. The CDR3 bases are TGTGCCAGCAGTCCCAGACCCACAGGGGGCTCCTACGAGCAGTACTTC. This encodes CASSPRPTGGSYEQYF.

This chain uses TRBV6-5 with TRBJ2-1, with D unclear. V lost 5 bases, J lost 6 bases, and 5 bases lay in between. The CDR3 extends over 11 amino acids. Per the germline V gene, CDR1 is MNHEY and CDR2 is SVGAGI. The CDR3 region is CASSTTNEQFF. The CDR3 bases are TGTGCCAGCAGTACTACCAATGAGCAGTTCTTC.

CDR3: CASGTSGSANTGELFF. CDR3 coding DNA: TGTGCCAGCGGGACTAGCGGGTCCGCGAACACCGGGGAGCTGTTTTTT. The V gene is TRBV7-9, the J gene TRBJ2-2, with 12 bases aligning to TRBD2. Trimming removed 8 bases from V and 0 bases from J; junction bases left unmatched: 4. CDR1 and CDR2 from the germline V gene are SEHNR and FQNEAQ (reference sequence). This CDR3 has 16 residues.

The V and J genes are TRBV6-6 and TRBJ1-2, with D possibly matching TRBD1 (5 bases). The V and J ends lost 7 bases and 4 bases respectively, with 13 bases between them. The length of the CDR3 is 13 residues. Germline CDR1 is MNHNY and CDR2 is SVGAGI (reference sequence). The CDR3 bases are TGTGCCAGCACCCCTACGGGGGGCTATGGCTACACCTTC. Encoded protein: CASTPTGGYGYTF.

This chain links TRBV6-5 with TRBJ1-5; D gene unclear. CDR3 length: 13 amino acids. Trimming cost V 6 bases and J 1 base, with 7 bases left between them. Germline V gives CDR1 MNHEY, CDR2 SVGAGI. The CDR3 loop is CASSIHSNQPQHF. CDR3 DNA: TGTGCCAGCAGCATACACAGCAATCAGCCCCAGCATTTT.

In DNA, the CDR3 is TGTGCCAGTCGAAGGGACAGGGTTTTATACGAGCAGTACTTC. Its translation: CASRRDRVLYEQYF. The chain couples TRBV13 to TRBJ2-7; 9 nucleotides line up with TRBD1. Germline lookup yields CDR1 PRHDT and CDR2 FYEKMQ (reference sequence). The junction had 10 bases not matched to a gene; V was cut back by 9 bases and J by 4 bases. The CDR3 extends over 14 amino acids.

V usage is TRBV28 and J usage is TRBJ1-1, with a tentative D call TRBD1 (5 bases). CDR3 size: 16 residues. CDR1 and CDR2 from the germline V gene are MDHEN and SYDVKM. The V end lost 5 bases, the J end lost 5 bases, and 21 bases lay between the germline ends. CDR3 residues: CASSATGRAGRTEAFF. DNA of the CDR3: TGTGCCAGCAGTGCTACTGGTCGGGCAGGGAGGACTGAAGCTTTCTTT.

The chain's CDR3 is CASSQGLGQPQHF. The DNA for the CDR3 is TGCGCCAGCAGTCAGGGACTGGGTCAGCCCCAGCATTTT. The rearrangement joins TRBV10-1 to TRBJ1-5, with D perhaps TRBD1 (5 bases). CDR3 length: 13 residues. V lost 5 bases, J lost 6 bases, and 11 bases lay in between. Per germline, CDR1 WNHNN and CDR2 SYGVQD (reference sequence).

This clone was seen a few times. The chain recombines TRBV27 with TRBJ2-5; the D gene is possibly TRBD1 (6 bases). The CDR3 covers 13 residues. V was shortened by 2 bases and J by 2 bases, with 6 bases between the two germline ends. Germline CDR1 is MNHEY and CDR2 is SMNVEV (reference sequence). CDR3 bases: TGTGCCAGCAGTTTACAGGGGCAAGAGACCCAGTACTTC. This encodes CASSLQGQETQYF.

A single count supports this clone. In nucleotides, the CDR3 is TGTGCCAGCTGGGGCGGGATGGCCAAAAACATTCAGTACTTC. Translating gives CASWGGMAKNIQYF. The V gene is TRBV6-5, the J gene TRBJ2-4, with D perhaps matching TRBD2 (6 bases). CDR1 and CDR2 (germline): MNHEY, SVGAGI. V dropped 8 bases and J dropped 1 base, with 12 bases sitting between them. The CDR3 has 14 amino acids.

The rearrangement links TRBV5-3 to TRBJ1-2, with TRBD1 matching over 10 bases. TRBV5-3 is an ORF, with its function uncertain. This CDR3 spans 17 amino acids. Trimming at V came to 2 bases and at J to 1 base, leaving 8 bases not matched to a gene. The CDR3 sequence: CARSLTAGDRGNYGYTF. DNA for the CDR3: TGTGCCAGAAGCTTAACCGCGGGGGACAGGGGTAACTATGGCTACACCTTC.

This clone has a single count. For the CDR3, the DNA is TGTGCCAGCAGTATCCCCACCGAGGAGTTCTCCTACAATGAGCAGTTCTTC. Translation: CASSIPTEEFSYNEQFF. This chain connects TRBV28 to TRBJ2-1; D uncertain. Germline CDR1 is MDHEN and CDR2 is SYDVKM. CDR3 size: 17 residues. V lost 5 bases, J lost 0 bases, and 17 bases lay in between.

This clone was seen only a few times. V and J are TRBV7-9 and TRBJ2-1; D is unclear. CDR1 is SEHNR and CDR2 is FQNEAQ in the germline V gene (reference sequence). The CDR3 loop spans 13 amino acids. V lost 5 bases to trimming and J lost 6 bases, with 11 bases between them. The CDR3 spells CASSTVPSNEQFF. In DNA form, the CDR3 reads TGTGCCAGCAGCACGGTTCCAAGCAATGAGCAGTTCTTC.

Only a few counts were recorded for this clone. V is TRBV5-6 and J is TRBJ2-2; 7 nucleotides match TRBD1. Trimming removed 3 bases from V and 10 bases from J; junction bases left unmatched: 6. From germline, CDR1 is SGHDT and CDR2 YYEEEE. The CDR3 covers 13 residues. CDR3 sequence reads: CASSYPTGMELFF. The DNA of the CDR3 is TGTGCCAGCAGCTACCCGACAGGGATGGAGCTGTTTTTT.

This clone was observed once. The chain uses TRBV5-1 and TRBJ2-7, with 10 positions matching TRBD2. CDR1 is SGHRS and CDR2 is YFSETQ in the germline V gene. The V gene end was trimmed by 6 bases and the J gene end by 6 bases; junction bases not matched to a gene: 12. The CDR3 is 15 amino acids. CDR3 bases: TGCGCCAGCAACCCGGGACTAGCGTCGTTTCTCGAGCAGTACTTC. It codes for CASNPGLASFLEQYF.

The chain is built from TRBV6-4 and TRBJ2-1, with TRBD2 as a possible D gene (5 bases). Germline-derived CDR1 and CDR2 are MRHNA and SNTAGT. V lost 5 bases and J 8 bases, leaving 13 bases between the germline ends. The CDR3 runs to 13 residues. The CDR3 DNA is TGTGCCAGCAGTAAGGCGGGCCTCCATGAGCAGTTCTTC. It yields the protein CASSKAGLHEQFF.